This T cell receptor (beta chain) was documented in a study of blood T cells in healthy people across ages. Study-wide results and limits: A strong correlation between TCR beta diversity and naive T cell percentage was seen. Per million T cells, TCR beta diversity dropped about linearly as age rose. There were more naive CD4+ cells and higher diversity in long-lived donors than in aged donors.

Extraction yielded at least 5 micrograms of total RNA per sample. Per the germline V gene, CDR1 is LGHNA and CDR2 is YSLEER. This CDR3 has 15 amino acids. J was trimmed by 6 bases and V by 5 bases; bases with no gene match: 9. Through a sample-barcoded 5' primer and a J-beta primer mix, a second PCR was run for roughly 7 to 11 cycles. TCRdb reanalysed the 5' RACE reads using MiXCR and keeps one entry per CDR3 protein. The data hold about 1.4 million distinct CDR3 sequences, with 45% to 70% observed a single time. About this clonotype itself: The antigen remains unidentified.

Sequenced: blood. The rearrangement uses TRBV4-3 and TRBJ2-1; the match to TRBD2 covers 8 bases. The receptor comes from a man between 18 and 29 years old in good health. The CDR3 DNA reads as TGCGCCAGCAGCTTGCGGGGGGCCCCTCCCAATGAGCAGTTCTTC. Translation gives CASSLRGAPPNEQFF.